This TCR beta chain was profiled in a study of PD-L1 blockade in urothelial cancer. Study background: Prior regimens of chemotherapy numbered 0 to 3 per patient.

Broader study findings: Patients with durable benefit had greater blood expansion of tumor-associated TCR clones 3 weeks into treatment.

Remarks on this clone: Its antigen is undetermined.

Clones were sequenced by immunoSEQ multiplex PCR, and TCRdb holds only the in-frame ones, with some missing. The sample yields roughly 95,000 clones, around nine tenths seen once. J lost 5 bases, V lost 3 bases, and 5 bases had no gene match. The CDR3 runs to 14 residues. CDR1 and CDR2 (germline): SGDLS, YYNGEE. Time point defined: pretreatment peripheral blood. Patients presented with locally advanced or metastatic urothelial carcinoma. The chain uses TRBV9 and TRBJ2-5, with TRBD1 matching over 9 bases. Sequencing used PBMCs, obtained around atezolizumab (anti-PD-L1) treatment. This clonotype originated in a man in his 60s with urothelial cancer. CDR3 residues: CASSETGTGETQYF. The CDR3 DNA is TGTGCCAGCAGCGAGACCGGGACAGGGGAGACCCAGTACTTC.